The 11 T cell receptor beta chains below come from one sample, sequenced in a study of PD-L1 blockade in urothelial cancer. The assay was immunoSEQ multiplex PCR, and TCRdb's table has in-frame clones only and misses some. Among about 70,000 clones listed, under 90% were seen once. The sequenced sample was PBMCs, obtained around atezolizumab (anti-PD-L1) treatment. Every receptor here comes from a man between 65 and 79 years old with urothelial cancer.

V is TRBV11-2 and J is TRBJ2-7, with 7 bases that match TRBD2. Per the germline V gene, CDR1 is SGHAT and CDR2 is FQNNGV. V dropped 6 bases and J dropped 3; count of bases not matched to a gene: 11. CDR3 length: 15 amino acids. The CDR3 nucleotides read TGTGCCAGCAGTCTCACTAGCGCTTACCTCTACGAGCAGTACTTC. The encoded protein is CASSLTSAYLYEQYF.

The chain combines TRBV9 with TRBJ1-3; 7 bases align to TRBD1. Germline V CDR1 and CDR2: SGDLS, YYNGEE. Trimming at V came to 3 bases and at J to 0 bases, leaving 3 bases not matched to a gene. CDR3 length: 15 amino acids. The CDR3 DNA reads TGTGCCAGCAGCGCGGGACAGTTCTCTGGAAACACCATATATTTT. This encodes CASSAGQFSGNTIYF.

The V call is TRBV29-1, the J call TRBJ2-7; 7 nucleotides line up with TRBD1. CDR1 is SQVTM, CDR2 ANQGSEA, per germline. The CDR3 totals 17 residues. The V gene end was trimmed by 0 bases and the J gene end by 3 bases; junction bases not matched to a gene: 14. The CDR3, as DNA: TGCAGCGTTGAAGAGCCGAATGACAGGGTGGATCTCTACGAGCAGTACTTC. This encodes CSVEEPNDRVDLYEQYF.

CDR3 amino acids: CASSISRRSNQPQHF. The DNA of the CDR3 is TGTGCCAGTAGTATATCCCGCCGGAGTAATCAGCCCCAGCATTTT. The chain uses TRBV19 and TRBJ1-5; D is uncertain. There are 15 residues in the CDR3. Germline values: CDR1 LNHDA, CDR2 SQIVND (reference sequence). V dropped 2 bases and J dropped 4 bases, with 12 bases sitting between them.

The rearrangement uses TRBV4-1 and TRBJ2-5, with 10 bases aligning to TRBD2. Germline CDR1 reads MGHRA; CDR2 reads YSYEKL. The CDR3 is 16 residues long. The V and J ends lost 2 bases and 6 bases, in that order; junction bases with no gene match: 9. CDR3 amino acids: CASSQLAGGPQKTQYF. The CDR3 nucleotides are TGCGCCAGCAGCCAATTAGCGGGAGGCCCCCAGAAGACCCAGTACTTC.

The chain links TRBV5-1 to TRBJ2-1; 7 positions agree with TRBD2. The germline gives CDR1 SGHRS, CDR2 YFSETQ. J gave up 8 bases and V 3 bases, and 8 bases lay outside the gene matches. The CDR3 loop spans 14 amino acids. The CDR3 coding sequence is TGCGCCAGCAGCTCTCGACTAGCTCGGGATGAGCAGTTCTTC. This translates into CASSSRLARDEQFF.

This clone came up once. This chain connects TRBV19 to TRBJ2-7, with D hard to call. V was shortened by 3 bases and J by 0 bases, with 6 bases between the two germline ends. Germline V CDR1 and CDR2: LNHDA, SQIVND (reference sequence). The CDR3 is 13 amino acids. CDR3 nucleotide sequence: TGTGCCAGTAGTATTAACTACTCCTACGAGCAGTACTTC. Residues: CASSINYSYEQYF.

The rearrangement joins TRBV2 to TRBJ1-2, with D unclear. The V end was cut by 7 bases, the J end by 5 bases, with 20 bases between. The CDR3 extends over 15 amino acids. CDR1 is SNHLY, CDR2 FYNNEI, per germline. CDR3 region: CASTFLTDPFYGYTF. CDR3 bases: TGTGCCAGCACTTTTCTCACAGATCCCTTTTATGGCTACACCTTC. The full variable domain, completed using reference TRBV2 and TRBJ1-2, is EPEVTQTPSHQVTQMGQEVILRCVPISNHLYFYWYRQILGQKVEFLVSFYNNEISEKSEIFDDQFSVERPDGSNFTLKIRSTKLEDSAMYFCASTFLTDPFYGYTFGSGTRLTVV.

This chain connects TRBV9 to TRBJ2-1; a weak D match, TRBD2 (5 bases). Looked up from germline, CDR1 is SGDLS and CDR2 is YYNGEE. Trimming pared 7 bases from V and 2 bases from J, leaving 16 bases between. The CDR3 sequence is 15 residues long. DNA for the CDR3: TGTGCCAGCGGGCGGGTGGGCGGAGCCTACAATGAGCAGTTCTTC. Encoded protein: CASGRVGGAYNEQFF.

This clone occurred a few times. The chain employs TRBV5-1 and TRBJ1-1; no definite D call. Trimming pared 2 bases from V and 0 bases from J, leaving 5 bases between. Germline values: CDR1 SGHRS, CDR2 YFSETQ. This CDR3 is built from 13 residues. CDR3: CASSLALNTEAFF. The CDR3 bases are TGCGCCAGCAGCTTAGCGTTGAACACTGAAGCTTTCTTT.

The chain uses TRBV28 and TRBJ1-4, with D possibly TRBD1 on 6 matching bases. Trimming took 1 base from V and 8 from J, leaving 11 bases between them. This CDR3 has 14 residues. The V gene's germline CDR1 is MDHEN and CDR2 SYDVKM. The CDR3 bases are TGTGCCAGCAGTTTATTACCAGGGGACGAAAAACTGTTTTTT. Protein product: CASSLLPGDEKLFF.